The 26 T cell receptor beta chains below were found in one sample sequenced in a study of regulatory T cells in long-lasting Graves disease. As for time point: newly diagnosed GD, antithyroid drugs for less than 3 months. From PBMCs, RNA was extracted and then used to make the TCR library. The TCR beta library used iRepertoire HTBI primers with Arm-PCR amplification of CDR3. TCRdb re-analysed the multiplex PCR reads in MiXCR, keeping a single row per CDR3 protein. Among about 530,000 distinct CDR3 sequences listed, approximately 16% were seen once. A further study also used this sample, focusing on T cells in Graves' hyperthyroidism and ophthalmopathy.

Specimen: peripheral blood mononuclear cells (PBMCs), collected at new diagnosis, from a patient treated with antithyroid drugs. The receptors shown here come from a woman aged 35-65 years with Graves disease.

In this sample, this clonotype turned up a few times. J is TRBJ1-1 and V is TRBV20-1; D unresolved. This CDR3 comprises 13 residues. Germline-derived CDR1 and CDR2 are DFQATT and SNEGSKA (reference sequence). Deletions cut 4 bases from V and 1 base from J, with 10 bases between. The CDR3 sequence: CSATWAGNTEAFF. In DNA, the CDR3 is TGCAGTGCTACCTGGGCGGGGAACACTGAAGCTTTCTTT.

This clonotype was seen ten or more times. The genes are TRBV28 and TRBJ1-4, with D unresolved. CDR1 and CDR2 (germline): MDHEN, SYDVKM. The CDR3 is 17 amino acids. Trimming cost V 1 base and J 0 bases, with 12 bases left between them. The CDR3 sequence: CASSLSDWIATNEKLFF. The CDR3 nucleotides are TGTGCCAGCAGTTTATCGGACTGGATAGCAACTAATGAAAAACTGTTTTTT. The whole variable domain, remainder taken from reference TRBV28 and TRBJ1-4, is DVKVTQSSRYLVKRTGEKVFLECVQDMDHENMFWYRQDPGLGLRLIYFSYDVKMKEKGDIPEGYSVSREKKERFSLILESASTNQTSMYLCASSLSDWIATNEKLFFGSGTQLSVL.

This clonotype appeared many times. V gene TRBV3-1 combines with J gene TRBJ2-3, with D perhaps matching TRBD1 or TRBD2 (5 bases each). There are 14 residues in the CDR3. The V and J ends lost 1 base and 2 bases respectively, with 7 bases between them. Germline CDR1 is LGHDT and CDR2 is YNNKEL (reference sequence). The CDR3 nucleotides are TGTGCCAGCAGCCAAGTCGGGACCACAGATACGCAGTATTTT. The encoded protein is CASSQVGTTDTQYF.

J is TRBJ2-1 and V is TRBV2, with TRBD1 identical over 10 bases. There are 12 residues in the CDR3. Unmatched junction bases numbered 3, after V lost 6 bases and J lost 10 bases. Germline lookup yields CDR1 SNHLY and CDR2 FYNNEI. CDR3 nucleotide sequence: TGTGCCAGCAGGGGACAGGGGAGCGAGCAGTTCTTC. This encodes CASRGQGSEQFF.

Only a few counts were recorded for this clonotype. J is TRBJ2-1 and V is TRBV10-3, with 14 nucleotides matching TRBD2. The J call may be faulty, since TRBJ2-5 better matches the DNA end. The germline CDR1 and CDR2 sequences are ENHRY and SYGVKD. This CDR3 region has 16 residues. The DNA of the CDR3 is TGTGCCATCAGTGGCGGACTAGCGGGGGGCAGAGAGACCCAGTACTTC. Translated: CAISGGLAGGRETQYF.

The chain links TRBV4-1 to TRBJ2-1; 9 bases are shared with TRBD1. Unmatched junction bases numbered 4, after V lost 0 bases and J lost 4 bases. The CDR3 has 16 amino acids. The germline gives CDR1 MGHRA, CDR2 YSYEKL. CDR3 amino acids: CASSQESQGAYNEQFF. As DNA, the CDR3 is TGCGCCAGCAGCCAAGAGTCACAGGGGGCATACAATGAGCAGTTCTTC.

This clonotype has at least ten counts. The chain combines TRBV28 with TRBJ1-5; tentatively, D is TRBD1 (5 bases). There are 11 residues in the CDR3. V shed 7 bases and J shed 9 bases, with 10 bases lying between them. Germline V gene data show CDR1 as MDHEN and CDR2 as SYDVKM. DNA of the CDR3: TGTGCCAGCACCCTCGGGGGGCCCCAGCATTTT. This codes for CASTLGGPQHF.

At least ten counts were recorded for this clonotype. The chain is built from TRBV3-1 and TRBJ2-7; D call uncertain. Per germline, CDR1 LGHDT and CDR2 YNNKEL (reference sequence). The V gene lost 1 base and the J gene lost 5 bases, with 9 bases spanning the gap. This CDR3 region has 13 residues. The CDR3, as DNA: TGTGCCAGCAGCCAAGCAGGCCTGCACGAGCAGTACTTC. This sequence encodes CASSQAGLHEQYF.

The V gene is TRBV7-9, the J gene TRBJ2-2, with D perhaps matching TRBD2 (6 bases). The CDR3 consists of 15 residues. Germline CDR1 reads SEHNR; CDR2 reads FQNEAQ (reference sequence). V lost 8 bases and J 4 bases, leaving 17 bases between the germline ends. In DNA form, the CDR3 reads TGTGCCAGCGGCCGCCGTGGAGGGGTCACCGGGGAGCTGTTTTTT. It translates to CASGRRGGVTGELFF.

This clonotype was seen ten or more times. V is TRBV20-1 and J is TRBJ2-2; no clear D gene. V lost 5 bases to trimming and J lost 0 bases, with 10 bases between them. This CDR3 comprises 14 residues. Germline V lookup: CDR1 DFQATT, CDR2 SNEGSKA (reference sequence). The CDR3 nucleotides are TGCAGTGCTGTCCATAACGCGAACACCGGGGAGCTGTTTTTT. As protein: CSAVHNANTGELFF.

This clonotype was seen ten or more times. V is TRBV6-1 and J is TRBJ1-1; no definite D call. The CDR3 spans 13 residues. The V end lost 4 bases, the J end lost 0 bases, and 6 bases lay between the germline ends. The V gene's germline CDR1 is MNHNS and CDR2 SASEGT. The CDR3, as DNA: TGTGCCAGCAGTGGGCCGATGAACACTGAAGCTTTCTTT. It specifies CASSGPMNTEAFF.

The chain combines TRBV10-3 with TRBJ2-7, with D uncertain. Germline assignment: CDR1 ENHRY and CDR2 SYGVKD. Trimming took off 5 bases at V and 6 bases at J, with 11 bases between the two ends. This CDR3 comprises 12 residues. The CDR3 DNA reads as TGTGCCATCAGTACCCCTTGGGGCGAGCAGTACTTC. Amino acid sequence: CAISTPWGEQYF.

This clonotype was picked up many times. The chain recombines TRBV3-1 with TRBJ1-2; D is uncertain. CDR1 is LGHDT and CDR2 is YNNKEL in the germline V gene (reference sequence). Deletions cut 0 bases from V and 5 bases from J, with 10 bases between. The CDR3 sequence is 14 residues long. CDR3 region: CASSQDNHGYGYTF. The CDR3 DNA reads as TGTGCCAGCAGCCAAGACAATCACGGGTATGGCTACACCTTC.

The chain carries TRBV18 and TRBJ2-5; 9 nucleotides align to TRBD1. J was trimmed by 4 bases and V by 2 bases; bases with no gene match: 5. The CDR3 covers 15 residues. The V gene's germline CDR1 is KGHSH and CDR2 LQKENI. The CDR3 DNA sequence: TGTGCCAGCTCACCAGGGACAGGGAGGCGAGAGACCCAGTACTTC. This encodes CASSPGTGRRETQYF.

At least ten counts were recorded for this clonotype. The chain joins TRBV20-1 to TRBJ2-3; D may be TRBD1 (5 bases). Germline CDR1 DFQATT, CDR2 SNEGSKA (reference sequence). The V end was cut by 4 bases, the J end by 6 bases, with 8 bases between. The CDR3 covers 11 residues. The DNA of the CDR3 is TGCAGTGCTATTTGGGGCGATACGCAGTATTTT. Translation gives CSAIWGDTQYF.

This chain joins TRBV20-1 and TRBJ1-3; unclear D gene. The CDR3 covers 15 residues. Trimming pared 0 bases from V and 2 bases from J, leaving 11 bases between. Looked up from germline, CDR1 is DFQATT and CDR2 is SNEGSKA (reference sequence). The CDR3 region is CSARDSGQTGNTIYF. The CDR3 DNA sequence: TGCAGTGCTAGAGATAGCGGGCAGACTGGAAACACCATATATTTT.

This clonotype showed up many times. This chain links TRBV2 with TRBJ2-5; tentative D call: TRBD2 (6 bases). The ends were cut back, 7 bases at V and 4 bases at J, with 10 bases in the middle. CDR1 SNHLY and CDR2 FYNNEI come from the germline V gene. The CDR3 spans 12 residues. The CDR3 is CASKRALETQYF. Here the CDR3 DNA reads TGTGCCAGCAAGCGGGCCCTAGAGACCCAGTACTTC.

This clonotype was observed a few times. The CDR3 sequence is CASSKGSGGTEAFF. CDR3 sequence (DNA): TGTGCCAGTAGTAAAGGGTCCGGGGGCACTGAAGCTTTCTTT. The chain recombines TRBV19 with TRBJ1-1, with a tentative D call TRBD1 (5 bases). The CDR3 extends over 14 amino acids. Trimming took off 4 bases at V and 4 bases at J, with 13 bases between the two ends. Germline V gene lookup returns CDR1 LNHDA and CDR2 SQIVND (reference sequence).

This clonotype was detected many times. V and J are TRBV2 and TRBJ1-1; maybe TRBD1 (6 bases). Germline V gives CDR1 SNHLY, CDR2 FYNNEI. The CDR3 has 11 residues. The V end was cut by 8 bases, the J end by 8 bases, with 12 bases between. CDR3 protein: CASAPGTEAFF. The CDR3 DNA reads as TGTGCCAGCGCCCCCGGGACAGAAGCTTTCTTT. Full variable domain (remainder filled in from reference TRBV2 and TRBJ1-1): EPEVTQTPSHQVTQMGQEVILRCVPISNHLYFYWYRQILGQKVEFLVSFYNNEISEKSEIFDDQFSVERPDGSNFTLKIRSTKLEDSAMYFCASAPGTEAFFGQGTRLTVV.

The chain is built from TRBV30 and TRBJ2-6, with no clear D. The V and J ends lost 4 bases and 4 bases respectively, with 8 bases between them. This CDR3 region has 13 residues. Germline assignment: CDR1 GTSNPN and CDR2 SVGIG (reference sequence). CDR3 residues: CAWKMPGANVLTF. CDR3 DNA sequence: TGTGCCTGGAAAATGCCCGGGGCCAACGTCCTGACTTTC.

CDR3 in amino acids: CALSGGSGETQYF. CDR3 nucleotides: TGTGCGTTGAGCGGGGGAAGTGGAGAGACCCAGTACTTC. This rearrangement joins TRBV7-9 to TRBJ2-5, with 8 bases lining up with TRBD2. This CDR3 is 13 amino acids long. Per the germline V gene, CDR1 is SEHNR and CDR2 is FQNEAQ (reference sequence).

This chain connects TRBV5-6 to TRBJ2-1; the D is unclear. The CDR3 sequence is 14 residues long. The germline V gene has CDR1 SGHDT and CDR2 YYEEEE. V gave up 4 bases and J gave up 5 bases, with 13 bases separating them. CDR3 sequence reads: CASSRVTGHNEQFF. The CDR3 DNA follows: TGTGCCAGCAGCCGCGTGACGGGCCACAATGAGCAGTTCTTC.

This clonotype was observed many times. The rearrangement links TRBV20-1 to TRBJ1-2, with D perhaps matching TRBD1 (5 bases). Germline-derived CDR1 and CDR2 are DFQATT and SNEGSKA (reference sequence). Trimming stripped 0 bases from V and 3 bases from J, with 11 bases between. The CDR3 totals 14 residues. Here the CDR3 DNA reads TGCAGTGCTAGAGACCTCCAGGGCTACTATGGCTACACCTTC. It specifies CSARDLQGYYGYTF.

This clonotype turned up a few times. The gene calls are TRBV4-1 and TRBJ2-2, with 7 bases that match TRBD1. Looked up from germline, CDR1 is MGHRA and CDR2 is YSYEKL. J lost 7 bases, V lost 4 bases, and 3 bases had no gene match. The CDR3 runs to 13 residues. CDR3 amino acids: CASSLTGVGELFF. CDR3 DNA sequence: TGCGCCAGCAGCCTTACAGGGGTCGGGGAGCTGTTTTTT.

The table lists this clonotype with many counts. This chain connects TRBV28 to TRBJ1-5, with TRBD1 matching 8 bases. Germline V lookup: CDR1 MDHEN, CDR2 SYDVKM. This CDR3 contains 15 residues. J gave up 5 bases and V 3 bases, and 6 bases lay outside the gene matches. CDR3 protein: CASSFPGQGYQPQHF. DNA for the CDR3: TGTGCCAGCAGTTTCCCTGGACAGGGATATCAGCCCCAGCATTTT.

This clonotype was counted between two and nine times. The chain is built from TRBV3-1 and TRBJ2-7; D is tentatively TRBD1 or TRBD2 (5 bases each). CDR3 length equals 15 residues. From germline, CDR1 is LGHDT and CDR2 YNNKEL (reference sequence). Trimming shortened V by 3 bases and J by 3 bases, and 15 bases separated the two germline ends. This chain's CDR3 is CASSHDEGSHYEQYF. For the CDR3, the DNA is TGTGCCAGCAGCCACGACGAGGGGTCCCACTACGAGCAGTACTTC.